A selection of T cell receptor beta chains follows, all from one sample in a study of blood T cell repertoires in COVID-19. The assay was immunoSEQ multiplex PCR, and TCRdb's table has in-frame clones only and misses some. The sample lists approximately 130,000 clones, approximately 83% occurring once. The sample comprised peripheral blood. The source of these receptors is a woman aged 45-59 years who had recovered from COVID-19. The CDR3 runs from the conserved cysteine through the conserved F or W. The order of the fields is clone size, V gene, D gene, J gene, CDR3 protein, CDR3 DNA. A D gene is named only where the DNA matches it firmly. Size tells how often a clone was seen (once, few, many) or the class of an expanded clone, and some rows leave it out.

clone size: NA
V gene: TRBV16
D gene: TRBD1
J gene: TRBJ2-1
CDR3 protein: CASSHRDRGSYNEQFF
CDR3 DNA: TGTGCCAGCAGCCACCGGGACAGGGGATCCTACAATGAGCAGTTCTTC

clone size: few
V gene: TRBV7-9
D gene: TRBD2
J gene: TRBJ2-1
CDR3 protein: CASSFGTSGSSYNEQFF
CDR3 DNA: TGTGCCAGCAGCTTTGGGACTAGCGGGAGCTCCTACAATGAGCAGTTCTTC

clone size: NA
V gene: TRBV27
D gene: TRBD1
J gene: TRBJ1-2
CDR3 protein: CASSLQQGPPYGYTF
CDR3 DNA: TGTGCCAGCAGTTTACAACAGGGGCCGCCCTATGGCTACACCTTC

clone size: NA
V gene: TRBV19
D gene: NA
J gene: TRBJ2-1
CDR3 protein: CASSIIAGAEQFF
CDR3 DNA: TGTGCCAGTAGTATAATCGCGGGGGCTGAGCAGTTCTTC

clone size: NA
V gene: TRBV2
D gene: NA
J gene: TRBJ2-1
CDR3 protein: CASSDDSNEQFF
CDR3 DNA: TGTGCCAGCAGTGATGACAGCAACGAGCAGTTCTTC

clone size: NA
V gene: TRBV7-3
D gene: NA
J gene: TRBJ2-1
CDR3 protein: CASSLMVGRGLEQFF
CDR3 DNA: TGTGCCAGCAGCTTAATGGTCGGGCGGGGTCTTGAGCAGTTCTTC

clone size: NA
V gene: TRBV6-6
D gene: TRBD1
J gene: TRBJ1-2
CDR3 protein: CASSYGRGSANYGYTF
CDR3 DNA: TGTGCCAGCAGTTACGGCAGGGGGAGTGCTAACTATGGCTACACCTTC

clone size: NA
V gene: TRBV5-4
D gene: TRBD1
J gene: TRBJ1-2
CDR3 protein: CASSLGGDSNYGYTF
CDR3 DNA: TGTGCCAGCAGCTTGGGCGGGGACAGTAACTATGGCTACACCTTC

clone size: once
V gene: TRBV19
D gene: NA
J gene: TRBJ1-1
CDR3 protein: CASSIGISGEAFF
CDR3 DNA: TGTGCCAGTAGTATAGGTATTTCAGGGGAAGCTTTCTTT

clone size: NA
V gene: TRBV5-5
D gene: TRBD2
J gene: TRBJ2-7
CDR3 protein: CASRLRLAGGAYEQYF
CDR3 DNA: TGTGCCAGCAGGTTGAGACTAGCGGGAGGGGCCTACGAGCAGTACTTC

clone size: NA
V gene: TRBV7-9
D gene: TRBD1
J gene: TRBJ2-7
CDR3 protein: CASSLGLIWDRTYEQYF
CDR3 DNA: TGTGCCAGCAGCTTAGGTTTAATATGGGACAGGACCTACGAGCAGTACTTC

clone size: NA
V gene: TRBV7-9
D gene: NA
J gene: TRBJ1-3
CDR3 protein: CASSLAESTIYF
CDR3 DNA: TGTGCCAGCAGCTTAGCCGAGAGCACCATATATTTT

clone size: NA
V gene: TRBV27
D gene: NA
J gene: TRBJ2-3
CDR3 protein: CASRKTSTDTQYF
CDR3 DNA: TGTGCCAGCAGAAAAACTAGCACAGATACGCAGTATTTT

clone size: NA
V gene: TRBV10-1
D gene: TRBD2
J gene: TRBJ2-5
CDR3 protein: CASSDGASGGETQYF
CDR3 DNA: TGCGCCAGCAGTGACGGGGCTAGCGGAGGAGAGACCCAGTACTTC

clone size: NA
V gene: TRBV11-2
D gene: NA
J gene: TRBJ1-6
CDR3 protein: CASSFAGLRISPLHF
CDR3 DNA: TGTGCCAGCAGCTTTGCAGGTCTCCGGATTTCACCCCTCCACTTT

clone size: NA
V gene: TRBV7-9
D gene: NA
J gene: TRBJ1-2
CDR3 protein: CASTRGTVLAYGYTF
CDR3 DNA: TGTGCCAGCACCCGGGGGACGGTACTAGCCTATGGCTACACCTTC

clone size: once
V gene: TRBV12-5
D gene: NA
J gene: TRBJ1-5
CDR3 protein: CASGAGEPQHF
CDR3 DNA: TGTGCTAGTGGGGCGGGGGAGCCCCAGCATTTT

clone size: few
V gene: TRBV5-1
D gene: NA
J gene: TRBJ1-1
CDR3 protein: CASSRPAGGGTEAFF
CDR3 DNA: TGCGCCAGCAGCCGCCCGGCGGGTGGGGGGACTGAAGCTTTCTTT

clone size: NA
V gene: TRBV4-1
D gene: NA
J gene: TRBJ2-7
CDR3 protein: CASSHPQGGDYEQYF
CDR3 DNA: TGCGCCAGCAGCCACCCTCAGGGAGGAGACTACGAGCAGTACTTC

clone size: NA
V gene: TRBV6-5
D gene: NA
J gene: TRBJ2-7
CDR3 protein: CASRGGTGTYEQYF
CDR3 DNA: TGTGCCAGCAGGGGCGGGACGGGGACCTACGAGCAGTACTTC

clone size: NA
V gene: TRBV5-6
D gene: TRBD1
J gene: TRBJ2-7
CDR3 protein: CASRARDRGFSYEQYF
CDR3 DNA: TGTGCCAGCAGGGCCCGGGACAGGGGGTTTTCCTACGAGCAGTACTTC

clone size: NA
V gene: TRBV19
D gene: TRBD2
J gene: TRBJ2-1
CDR3 protein: CASSIVGLAGARNEQFF
CDR3 DNA: TGTGCCAGTAGTATAGTAGGGCTAGCGGGAGCGAGAAATGAGCAGTTCTTC

clone size: NA
V gene: TRBV3-1/TRBV3-2
D gene: NA
J gene: TRBJ2-5
CDR3 protein: CASSQAPRSEETQYF
CDR3 DNA: TGTGCCAGCAGCCAAGCACCCCGGAGCGAAGAGACCCAGTACTTC

clone size: NA
V gene: TRBV28
D gene: NA
J gene: TRBJ1-1
CDR3 protein: CASSFMARNTEAFF
CDR3 DNA: TGTGCCAGCAGTTTCATGGCCCGGAACACTGAAGCTTTCTTT

clone size: NA
V gene: TRBV28
D gene: NA
J gene: TRBJ1-6
CDR3 protein: CASSLFQDSPLHF
CDR3 DNA: TGTGCCAGCAGTTTATTTCAGGATTCACCCCTCCACTTT

clone size: NA
V gene: TRBV7-9
D gene: NA
J gene: TRBJ1-2
CDR3 protein: CASSRLGGSDGYTF
CDR3 DNA: TGTGCCAGCAGCCGCCTTGGAGGGTCCGATGGCTACACCTTC

clone size: NA
V gene: TRBV9
D gene: NA
J gene: TRBJ2-7
CDR3 protein: CASSPAGQSYEQYF
CDR3 DNA: TGTGCCAGCAGCCCCGCGGGACAGAGCTACGAGCAGTACTTC

clone size: NA
V gene: TRBV7-2
D gene: NA
J gene: TRBJ2-5
CDR3 protein: CASSAEVQGGGETQYF
CDR3 DNA: TGTGCCAGCAGCGCCGAGGTTCAGGGTGGTGGGGAGACCCAGTACTTC

clone size: NA
V gene: TRBV7-9
D gene: TRBD1
J gene: TRBJ1-5
CDR3 protein: CASSPTGQGNQPQHF
CDR3 DNA: TGTGCCAGCAGTCCAACGGGACAGGGTAATCAGCCCCAGCATTTT

clone size: NA
V gene: TRBV4-1
D gene: TRBD2
J gene: TRBJ2-7
CDR3 protein: CASSRSGTSGTRLEQYF
CDR3 DNA: TGCGCCAGCAGCCGGTCCGGGACTAGCGGGACGAGACTCGAGCAGTACTTC

clone size: NA
V gene: TRBV7-9
D gene: NA
J gene: TRBJ1-3
CDR3 protein: CASRNLLEVGNTIYF
CDR3 DNA: TGTGCCAGCAGAAATCTTTTGGAGGTCGGAAACACCATATATTTT

clone size: NA
V gene: TRBV6-4
D gene: TRBD1
J gene: TRBJ2-3
CDR3 protein: CASSPEGPTGGFSDTQYF
CDR3 DNA: TGTGCCAGCAGCCCCGAAGGACCCACAGGGGGCTTTTCAGATACGCAGTATTTT

clone size: NA
V gene: TRBV5-1
D gene: TRBD1
J gene: TRBJ1-2
CDR3 protein: CASSSKTGTGIRGYTF
CDR3 DNA: TGCGCCAGCAGCTCCAAAACCGGGACAGGGATAAGGGGCTACACCTTC

clone size: NA
V gene: TRBV6-5
D gene: NA
J gene: TRBJ2-2
CDR3 protein: CASSYSWGEHTGELFF
CDR3 DNA: TGTGCCAGCAGTTACTCGTGGGGCGAGCACACCGGGGAGCTGTTTTTT

clone size: NA
V gene: TRBV7-2
D gene: TRBD1
J gene: TRBJ1-5
CDR3 protein: CASSLVPTGRNNQPQHF
CDR3 DNA: TGTGCCAGCAGCTTAGTCCCGACAGGGCGCAACAATCAGCCCCAGCATTTT

clone size: NA
V gene: TRBV2
D gene: NA
J gene: TRBJ2-2
CDR3 protein: CASSPQGQTGELFF
CDR3 DNA: TGTGCCAGCAGTCCCCAGGGGCAAACCGGGGAGCTGTTTTTT

clone size: NA
V gene: TRBV19
D gene: NA
J gene: TRBJ1-2
CDR3 protein: CASSNRPNINYGYTF
CDR3 DNA: TGTGCCAGTAGTAATCGTCCGAACATAAACTATGGCTACACCTTC

clone size: few
V gene: TRBV7-2
D gene: TRBD2
J gene: TRBJ2-5
CDR3 protein: CASSLWTSGALGTQYF
CDR3 DNA: TGTGCCAGCAGCTTGTGGACTAGCGGGGCGCTTGGGACCCAGTACTTC

clone size: once
V gene: TRBV3-1/TRBV3-2
D gene: NA
J gene: TRBJ2-7
CDR3 protein: CASSQGFSGTYEQYF
CDR3 DNA: TGTGCCAGCAGCCAAGGTTTCAGCGGTACCTACGAGCAGTACTTC

clone size: NA
V gene: TRBV6-1
D gene: TRBD1
J gene: TRBJ1-1
CDR3 protein: CASSEQARGLSNTEAFF
CDR3 DNA: TGTGCCAGCAGTGAACAGGCCAGGGGGTTATCTAACACTGAAGCTTTCTTT

clone size: NA
V gene: TRBV7-9
D gene: TRBD2
J gene: TRBJ2-3
CDR3 protein: CASSWGLDADTQYF
CDR3 DNA: TGTGCCAGCAGCTGGGGACTAGATGCGGATACGCAGTATTTT

clone size: NA
V gene: TRBV7-9
D gene: TRBD2
J gene: TRBJ2-2
CDR3 protein: CASSLGLAAAGELFF
CDR3 DNA: TGTGCCAGCAGCTTGGGACTAGCCGCAGCCGGGGAGCTGTTTTTT

clone size: NA
V gene: TRBV15
D gene: NA
J gene: TRBJ2-1
CDR3 protein: CATSRDPNEEEQFF
CDR3 DNA: TGTGCCACCAGCAGAGACCCGAACGAAGAGGAGCAGTTCTTC

clone size: few
V gene: TRBV11-2
D gene: NA
J gene: TRBJ2-7
CDR3 protein: CASSLAERGRLEQYF
CDR3 DNA: TGTGCCAGCAGCTTAGCGGAGCGAGGGCGGCTCGAGCAGTACTTC

clone size: NA
V gene: TRBV27
D gene: TRBD2
J gene: TRBJ2-7
CDR3 protein: CASGEGDSSYEQYF
CDR3 DNA: TGTGCCAGCGGGGAGGGTGACAGCTCCTACGAGCAGTACTTC

clone size: NA
V gene: TRBV2
D gene: NA
J gene: TRBJ1-3
CDR3 protein: CASKDNSGNTIYF
CDR3 DNA: TGTGCCAGCAAGGACAACTCTGGAAACACCATATATTTT

clone size: NA
V gene: TRBV4-1
D gene: NA
J gene: TRBJ2-3
CDR3 protein: CASSPGSDTQYF
CDR3 DNA: TGCGCCAGCAGCCCGGGTTCAGATACGCAGTATTTT

clone size: NA
V gene: TRBV11-3
D gene: TRBD2
J gene: TRBJ2-7
CDR3 protein: CASSFSSGGPYEQYF
CDR3 DNA: TGTGCCAGCAGCTTCTCCTCGGGGGGGCCCTACGAGCAGTACTTC

clone size: NA
V gene: TRBV5-1
D gene: NA
J gene: TRBJ1-2
CDR3 protein: CASSLGRAYGNYGYTF
CDR3 DNA: TGCGCCAGCAGCTTAGGGCGGGCATATGGTAACTATGGCTACACCTTC

clone size: NA
V gene: TRBV5-5
D gene: NA
J gene: TRBJ2-7
CDR3 protein: CASSFRGEGAYEQYF
CDR3 DNA: TGTGCCAGCAGCTTCCGTGGGGAGGGGGCCTACGAGCAGTACTTC

clone size: once
V gene: TRBV7-8
D gene: TRBD2
J gene: TRBJ2-3
CDR3 protein: CASSLGLASTDTQYF
CDR3 DNA: TGTGCCAGCAGCTTAGGACTAGCCAGCACAGATACGCAGTATTTT

clone size: few
V gene: TRBV3-1/TRBV3-2
D gene: NA
J gene: TRBJ2-6
CDR3 protein: CASSQAGSGANVLTF
CDR3 DNA: TGTGCCAGCAGCCAAGCAGGGTCTGGGGCCAACGTCCTGACTTTC

clone size: NA
V gene: TRBV14
D gene: TRBD2
J gene: TRBJ2-2
CDR3 protein: CASSQVRITSGRVTNTGELFF
CDR3 DNA: TGTGCCAGCAGCCAAGTGAGGATTACTAGCGGGAGGGTGACGAACACCGGGGAGCTGTTTTTT

clone size: NA
V gene: TRBV30
D gene: TRBD2
J gene: TRBJ2-1
CDR3 protein: CAWKGAGGPRFPPSSYNEQFF
CDR3 DNA: TGTGCCTGGAAAGGGGCGGGAGGGCCTCGCTTTCCCCCGAGCTCCTACAATGAGCAGTTCTTC

clone size: NA
V gene: TRBV2
D gene: NA
J gene: TRBJ2-5
CDR3 protein: CASSRRVGATQYF
CDR3 DNA: TGTGCCAGCAGCCGCAGGGTAGGGGCGACCCAGTACTTC